The 27 T cell receptor beta chains presented below share a single source sample, sequenced in a study of blood T cell repertoires in COVID-19. Assay: immunoSEQ multiplex PCR; the TCRdb copy retains only in-frame clones and omits some. The sample holds about 270,000 clones, approximately 90% seen once. The sequenced sample consisted of PBMCs or T cells enriched from blood (not recorded which). These receptors all stem from a woman in her twenties or thirties with acute COVID-19.

This chain joins TRBV7-2 and TRBJ2-3; TRBD2 is a possible D gene (6 bases). Germline loops: CDR1 SGHTA, CDR2 FQGNSA. V was shortened by 6 bases and J by 2 bases, with 12 bases between the two germline ends. This CDR3 has 14 residues. The CDR3 bases are TGTGCCAGCAGAGCCTCTAGCGCCACAGATACGCAGTATTTT. Translation gives CASRASSATDTQYF.

The chain recombines TRBV7-2 with TRBJ1-2; D not resolved. Between the trimmed V and J ends, which lost 5 bases and 6 bases, there was a span of 19 bases. This CDR3 is 15 amino acids long. CDR1 is SGHTA, CDR2 FQGNSA, per germline. The CDR3 DNA reads as TGTGCCAGCAGCCTAACGTCCGGGCGGGTTGATGGCTACACCTTC. Translated, it gives CASSLTSGRVDGYTF.

The rearrangement uses TRBV24-1 and TRBJ2-2, with a tentative D call TRBD1 (5 bases). Germline V gene sequence: CDR1 KGHDR, CDR2 SFDVKD. The V gene lost 2 bases and the J gene lost 0 bases, with 12 bases spanning the gap. The CDR3 has 17 residues. The DNA for the CDR3 is TGTGCCACCAGTGATTCCAGGGCCGGACCGAACACCGGGGAGCTGTTTTTT. Its protein is CATSDSRAGPNTGELFF.

The chain joins TRBV4-2 to TRBJ2-3; 7 nucleotides match TRBD2. The CDR3 consists of 16 residues. J lost 2 bases, V lost 1 base, and 6 bases had no gene match. The V gene's germline CDR1 is LGHNA and CDR2 YNFKEQ. For the CDR3, the DNA is TGTGCCAGCAGCCAAGGGACTAGTTGGGCCACAGATACGCAGTATTTT. Encoded protein: CASSQGTSWATDTQYF.

This clone showed up just once. The chain uses TRBV18 and TRBJ2-7, with a possible D match to TRBD2 (6 bases). V lost 1 base to trimming and J lost 3 bases, with 19 bases between them. The CDR3 contains 17 residues. Germline V gene data show CDR1 as KGHSH and CDR2 as LQKENI. The CDR3 loop is CASSPRSILEGFYEQYF. CDR3 DNA sequence: TGTGCCAGCTCACCACGGTCGATTTTGGAGGGGTTCTACGAGCAGTACTTC.

CDR3 sequence reads: CASSFGQGSNEQFF. The CDR3, as DNA: TGTGCCAGCAGCTTTGGACAGGGGAGCAATGAGCAGTTCTTC. The chain uses TRBV7-3 and TRBJ2-1; TRBD1 matches at 9 bases. The V gene end was trimmed by 3 bases and the J gene end by 6 bases; junction bases not matched to a gene: 3. The CDR3 extends over 14 amino acids. Germline lookup yields CDR1 SGHTA and CDR2 FQGTGA.

The rearrangement joins TRBV15 to TRBJ2-1; 7 nucleotides line up with TRBD2. This CDR3 has 18 amino acids. Trimming took 5 bases from V and 0 from J; bases not matched to a gene: 13. The germline V gene has CDR1 LNHNV and CDR2 YYDKDF (reference sequence). CDR3 sequence: CATSAEVAGASSYNEQFF. CDR3 sequence (DNA): TGTGCCACCAGCGCCGAGGTTGCGGGAGCCTCCTCCTACAATGAGCAGTTCTTC.

V gene TRBV6-5 combines with J gene TRBJ2-1, with 8 bases aligning to TRBD2. Germline-derived CDR1 and CDR2 are MNHEY and SVGAGI. The CDR3 has 14 residues. V gave up 5 bases and J gave up 7 bases; unmatched junction bases: 7. The CDR3 DNA reads TGTGCCAGCAGTCTAGCGGGTAAGGGTAATGAGCAGTTCTTC. It specifies CASSLAGKGNEQFF.

The chain carries TRBV6-7 and TRBJ1-5, with 11 positions matching TRBD1. TRBV6-7 carries the ORF label, with uncertain function. The CDR3 loop spans 18 amino acids. V dropped 7 bases and J dropped 1; count of bases not matched to a gene: 12. In DNA form, the CDR3 reads TGTGCCAGCAACACAGCAGGACAGGGGGCGCCGAGCAATCAGCCCCAGCATTTT. Protein product: CASNTAGQGAPSNQPQHF.

The CDR3 sequence: CASSSGTSGSSGEQYF. The CDR3 DNA reads as TGTGCCAGCAGCTCCGGGACTAGCGGGAGTAGCGGCGAGCAGTACTTC. The rearrangement uses TRBV5-4 and TRBJ2-7; TRBD2 matches 14 bases. CDR1 is SGHNT, CDR2 YYREEE, per germline (reference sequence). This CDR3 comprises 16 residues. V was pared by 3 bases and J by 6 bases, with 8 bases of the junction left unmatched.

The rearrangement joins TRBV19 to TRBJ2-5, with D tentatively TRBD1 (6 bases). This CDR3 region has 14 residues. V shed 1 base and J shed 5 bases, with 11 bases lying between them. Looked up from germline, CDR1 is LNHDA and CDR2 is SQIVND (reference sequence). The CDR3 here is CASSIGGGPETQYF. The CDR3 DNA is TGTGCCAGTAGTATAGGAGGGGGTCCGGAGACCCAGTACTTC.

The rearrangement joins TRBV2 to TRBJ2-1; D is unresolved. Germline V gene lookup returns CDR1 SNHLY and CDR2 FYNNEI. Trimming took 2 bases from V and 2 from J, leaving 7 bases between them. This CDR3 comprises 14 residues. CDR3: CASSELQAYNEQFF. For the CDR3, the DNA is TGTGCCAGCAGTGAACTCCAGGCCTACAATGAGCAGTTCTTC.

V is TRBV19 and J is TRBJ2-7, with 7 nucleotides matching TRBD1. The CDR3 runs 13 residues. The germline V gene has CDR1 LNHDA and CDR2 SQIVND (reference sequence). The V gene end was trimmed by 6 bases and the J gene end by 5 bases; junction bases not matched to a gene: 7. CDR3 sequence: CASSETGVDEQYF. The CDR3 DNA reads TGTGCCAGTAGCGAAACAGGGGTGGACGAGCAGTACTTC.

The count of this clone is one. The chain joins TRBV5-6 to TRBJ2-1, with 8 bases fitting TRBD2. The V and J ends lost 1 base and 6 bases, in that order; junction bases with no gene match: 6. Germline CDR1 SGHDT, CDR2 YYEEEE. The CDR3 covers 15 residues. The CDR3 is CASSLILAGGNEQFF. CDR3 DNA: TGTGCCAGCAGCTTGATCCTAGCGGGTGGCAATGAGCAGTTCTTC.

The gene calls are TRBV25-1 and TRBJ1-6; D uncertain. CDR1 MGHDK and CDR2 SYGVNS come from the germline V gene. The CDR3 loop spans 12 amino acids. Trimming cost V 2 bases and J 8 bases, with 4 bases left between them. CDR3 sequence: CASSELYSPLHF. DNA of the CDR3: TGTGCCAGCAGTGAACTATATTCACCCCTCCACTTT.

The gene calls are TRBV6-5 and TRBJ1-2; no firm D call. Germline V lookup: CDR1 MNHEY, CDR2 SVGAGI. The CDR3 has 15 amino acids. The V end was cut by 7 bases, the J end by 5 bases, with 20 bases between. The DNA for the CDR3 is TGTGCCAGCACGACCGCGCCGGGAGGGATTTATGGCTACACCTTC. Residues: CASTTAPGGIYGYTF.

The V and J genes are TRBV2 and TRBJ1-3, with D tentatively TRBD1 (5 bases). Germline CDR1 is SNHLY and CDR2 is FYNNEI. The ends were cut back, 8 bases at V and 0 bases at J, with 17 bases in the middle. The CDR3 consists of 16 residues. Written as DNA, the CDR3 is TGTGCCAGCCTGAGGGAGGGGTCGGTCTCTGGAAACACCATATATTTT. It yields the protein CASLREGSVSGNTIYF.

In its sample, this clone was seen a few times. V and J are TRBV9 and TRBJ2-1; TRBD2 aligns across 7 bases. The CDR3 spans 15 residues. J was trimmed by 1 base and V by 6 bases; bases with no gene match: 7. From germline, CDR1 is SGDLS and CDR2 YYNGEE. CDR3 residues: CASNPAGPSYNEQFF. CDR3 DNA sequence: TGTGCCAGCAACCCAGCGGGACCGTCCTACAATGAGCAGTTCTTC.

The V and J genes are TRBV15 and TRBJ1-4, with D unclear. The V gene's germline CDR1 is LNHNV and CDR2 YYDKDF (reference sequence). The CDR3 is 15 amino acids. V shed 0 bases and J shed 6 bases, with 11 bases lying between them. The DNA of the CDR3 is TGTGCCACCAGCAGAGATGCGGCGGGCTATGAAAAACTGTTTTTT. It codes for CATSRDAAGYEKLFF.

The V call is TRBV28, the J call TRBJ2-7; 7 nucleotides align to TRBD1. This CDR3 region has 15 residues. V dropped 3 bases and J dropped 2; count of bases not matched to a gene: 7. Germline assignment: CDR1 MDHEN and CDR2 SYDVKM. CDR3: CASSFSDRDTYEQYF. Written as DNA, the CDR3 is TGTGCCAGCAGTTTCTCCGACAGGGATACCTACGAGCAGTACTTC.

This CDR3 reads CASSPSRDSLFLAYNEQFF. The CDR3 region has the DNA TGTGCCAGCTCACCGTCCCGGGACTCCCTTTTTTTGGCCTACAATGAGCAGTTCTTC. V usage is TRBV18 and J usage is TRBJ2-1, with D possibly TRBD2 on 6 matching bases. The V gene lost 3 bases and the J gene lost 2 bases, with 23 bases spanning the gap. Germline CDR1 is KGHSH and CDR2 is LQKENI. The CDR3 contains 19 residues.

The V and J genes are TRBV24-1 and TRBJ2-3, with 7 positions matching TRBD1. The CDR3 runs to 15 residues. Trimming took 5 bases from V and 0 from J; bases not matched to a gene: 4. Looked up from germline, CDR1 is KGHDR and CDR2 is SFDVKD. Written as DNA, the CDR3 is TGTGCCACCAGTGCGGGGACAGTTAGCACAGATACGCAGTATTTT. Protein: CATSAGTVSTDTQYF.

This chain uses TRBV19 with TRBJ1-1; 7 bases map to TRBD1. The CDR3 is made up of 16 amino acids. J lost 3 bases, V lost 0 bases, and 7 bases had no gene match. In germline, CDR1 is LNHDA, CDR2 SQIVND (reference sequence). The CDR3 sequence: CASSIETGLFDTEAFF. The CDR3 region has the DNA TGTGCCAGTAGTATAGAGACAGGGTTGTTCGACACTGAAGCTTTCTTT. The full variable domain, in which reference TRBV19 and TRBJ1-1 provide the parts outside the CDR3, is DGGITQSPKYLFRKEGQNVTLSCEQNLNHDAMYWYRQDPGQGLRLIYYSQIVNDFQKGDIAEGYSVSREKKESFPLTVTSAQKNPTAFYLCASSIETGLFDTEAFFGQGTRLTVV.

The chain uses TRBV21-1 and TRBJ2-1; the DNA was not compared with TRBD1, the D call given in the table. TRBV21-1 is flagged as a pseudogene. This CDR3 spans 20 amino acids. The DNA for the CDR3 is TGTGCCAGCAGCCGGGGAAGGGACAGGGTTTCCCAGAGCTCCTACAATGAGCAGTTCTTC. It translates to CASSRGRDRVSQSSYNEQFF.

The CDR3 protein is CSAPKPGSNTEAFF. The CDR3 coding sequence is TGCAGCGCCCCCAAGCCAGGGTCAAACACTGAAGCTTTCTTT. The chain combines TRBV29-1 with TRBJ1-1; TRBD1 might be the D (5 bases). Deletions cut 7 bases from V and 2 bases from J, with 17 bases between. Germline values: CDR1 SQVTM, CDR2 ANQGSEA. The CDR3 runs to 14 residues.

In this sample, this clone turned up a few times. This chain connects TRBV19 to TRBJ2-2; unclear D gene. The CDR3 consists of 14 residues. The V end lost 1 base, the J end lost 8 bases, and 11 bases lay between the germline ends. From germline, CDR1 is LNHDA and CDR2 SQIVND (reference sequence). The CDR3 region has the DNA TGTGCCAGTAGTATAGTGGAGATGACGGGGGAGCTGTTTTTT. It is translated as CASSIVEMTGELFF. Variable domain in full (rest from reference TRBV19 and TRBJ2-2): DGGITQSPKYLFRKEGQNVTLSCEQNLNHDAMYWYRQDPGQGLRLIYYSQIVNDFQKGDIAEGYSVSREKKESFPLTVTSAQKNPTAFYLCASSIVEMTGELFFGEGSRLTVL.

The chain is built from TRBV27 and TRBJ1-1, with TRBD1 matching over 8 bases. CDR1 is MNHEY and CDR2 is SMNVEV in the germline V gene (reference sequence). The V and J ends lost 3 bases and 1 base, in that order; junction bases with no gene match: 1. The CDR3 runs 14 residues. CDR3 residues: CASSFDRGNTEAFF. CDR3 bases: TGTGCCAGCAGTTTCGACAGGGGGAACACTGAAGCTTTCTTT.